This T cell receptor (beta chain) came from a study of T cells in narcolepsy. Overall study findings and caveats: Autoreactive HCRT-specific and TRIB2-specific clonotypes were marked in same-patient CSF-versus-blood CD4+ comparisons. Blood of same and different patients, but not healthy controls, reportedly held recurring autoreactive clonotypes. In some patient and control memory CD4+ samples, autoreactive clones were absent.

This clone appeared a few times. Its antigen is unknown. Looked up from germline, CDR1 is MDHEN and CDR2 is SYDVKM. The V end lost 5 bases, the J end lost 0 bases, and 11 bases lay between the germline ends. The CDR3 consists of 15 residues. Using immunoSEQ multiplex PCR, the repertoire was profiled, and TCRdb retains in-frame clones only, with some absent. The sample has some 37,000 clones; about 85% are singletons. This clonotype was sampled from a human donor with narcolepsy. The source material was CD45RA- memory CD4+ T cells from PBMCs. This sequence joins TRBV28 and TRBJ2-4; D possibly uses TRBD1 or TRBD2 (5 bases each). CDR3 loop: CASSGTTIAKNIQYF. The DNA for the CDR3 is TGTGCCAGCAGTGGGACGACGATAGCCAAAAACATTCAGTACTTC.